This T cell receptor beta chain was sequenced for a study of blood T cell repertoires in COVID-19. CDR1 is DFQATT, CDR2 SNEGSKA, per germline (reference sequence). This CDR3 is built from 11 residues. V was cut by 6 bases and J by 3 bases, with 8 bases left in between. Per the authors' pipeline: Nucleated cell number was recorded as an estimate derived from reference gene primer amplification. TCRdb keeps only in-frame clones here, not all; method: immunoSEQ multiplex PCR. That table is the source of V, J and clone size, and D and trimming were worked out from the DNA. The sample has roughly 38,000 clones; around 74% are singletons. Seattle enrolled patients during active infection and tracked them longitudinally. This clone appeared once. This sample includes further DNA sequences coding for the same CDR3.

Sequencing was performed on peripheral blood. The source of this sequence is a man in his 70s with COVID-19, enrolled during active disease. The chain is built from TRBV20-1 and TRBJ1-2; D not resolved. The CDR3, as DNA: TGCAGTGCCTCGGGTGACTATGGCTACACCTTC. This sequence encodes CSASGDYGYTF.